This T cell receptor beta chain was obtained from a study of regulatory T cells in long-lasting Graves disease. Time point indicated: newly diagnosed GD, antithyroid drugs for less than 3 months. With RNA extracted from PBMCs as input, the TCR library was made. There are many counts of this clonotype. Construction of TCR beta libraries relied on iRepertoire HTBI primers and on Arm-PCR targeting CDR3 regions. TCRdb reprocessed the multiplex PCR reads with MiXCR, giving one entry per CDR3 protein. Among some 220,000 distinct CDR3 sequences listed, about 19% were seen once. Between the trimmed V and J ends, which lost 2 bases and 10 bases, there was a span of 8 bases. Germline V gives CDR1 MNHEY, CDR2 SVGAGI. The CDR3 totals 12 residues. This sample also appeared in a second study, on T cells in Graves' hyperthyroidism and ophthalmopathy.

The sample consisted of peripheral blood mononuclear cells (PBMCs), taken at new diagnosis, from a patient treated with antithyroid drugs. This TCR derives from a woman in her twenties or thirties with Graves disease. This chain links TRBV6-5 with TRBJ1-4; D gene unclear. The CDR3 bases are TGTGCCAGCAGTTACGCGCGGGGAAAACTGTTTTTT. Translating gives CASSYARGKLFF.